The 19 T cell receptor beta chains below were found in one sample sequenced in a study of T cell responses to AZD1222 COVID-19 vaccine. The repertoire was sequenced with immunoSEQ multiplex PCR; TCRdb's copy has only in-frame clones and lacks some. The data contain roughly 150,000 clones, less than 95% of them singletons. This specimen was peripheral blood, taken 28 days after the second AZD1222 dose. These receptors all come from an adult who received the AZD1222 COVID-19 vaccine.

Comments on this clone: Other DNA sequences in the sample encode the same CDR3. The chain uses TRBV28 and TRBJ1-5; 8 nucleotides line up with TRBD1. The germline V gene encodes CDR1 MDHEN and CDR2 SYDVKM. The CDR3 extends over 14 amino acids. J was trimmed by 5 bases and V by 4 bases; bases with no gene match: 4. The CDR3 region is CASSSGQGDQPQHF. The CDR3 DNA follows: TGTGCCAGCAGTTCCGGACAGGGCGATCAGCCCCAGCATTTT.

J is TRBJ2-1 and V is TRBV7-6, with 11 bases matching TRBD2. From germline, CDR1 is SGHVS and CDR2 FNYEAQ. The V gene end was trimmed by 6 bases and the J gene end by 5 bases; junction bases not matched to a gene: 9. The CDR3 covers 16 residues. In nucleotides, the CDR3 is TGTGCCAGCAGGGTACTAGCGGGAGCGGGCAACAATGAGCAGTTCTTC. It codes for CASRVLAGAGNNEQFF.

This sequence joins TRBV29-1 and TRBJ1-4, with D hard to call. The length of the CDR3 is 12 residues. V lost 0 bases and J lost 7, with 6 bases in between. CDR1 and CDR2 (germline): SQVTM, ANQGSEA. CDR3 in amino acids: CSVEDFGEKLFF. CDR3 in DNA: TGCAGCGTTGAAGATTTTGGTGAAAAACTGTTTTTT.

The chain employs TRBV4-1 and TRBJ2-1, with 9 bases matching TRBD1. This CDR3 region has 17 residues. Germline lookup yields CDR1 MGHRA and CDR2 YSYEKL. The J segment lost 3 bases and the V segment lost 0 bases, leaving 6 bases of the junction unmatched. The chain's CDR3 is CASSQEGDREDYNEQFF. CDR3 nucleotide sequence: TGCGCCAGCAGCCAAGAGGGGGACAGGGAGGACTACAATGAGCAGTTCTTC.

This clone was observed once. The genes are TRBV27 and TRBJ2-7, with TRBD1 matching 8 bases. Germline trimming cut 6 bases from V and 2 bases from J; bases unmatched to any gene: 6. CDR1 is MNHEY, CDR2 SMNVEV, per germline (reference sequence). The CDR3 is 14 amino acids. The CDR3 sequence: CASSRSTGAYEQYF. The CDR3 DNA sequence: TGTGCCAGCAGCCGATCGACAGGGGCCTACGAGCAGTACTTC.

This chain's CDR3 is CASSYLDRGNYGYTF. The DNA for the CDR3 is TGTGCCAGCAGTTACCTGGACAGGGGGAACTATGGCTACACCTTC. V and J are TRBV6-5 and TRBJ1-2; 10 positions match TRBD1. The CDR3 runs to 15 residues. CDR1 MNHEY and CDR2 SVGAGI come from the germline V gene. With 2 bases clipped from V and 2 bases from J, the junction kept 2 bases outside the gene matches.

This clone was seen only once. The gene calls are TRBV6-5 and TRBJ1-2, with TRBD1 as a possible D gene (5 bases). Between the trimmed V and J ends, which lost 5 bases and 0 bases, there was a span of 10 bases. Germline assignment: CDR1 MNHEY and CDR2 SVGAGI. There are 14 residues in the CDR3. The CDR3 nucleotides read TGTGCCAGCAGTCGTACAGGATCTAACTATGGCTACACCTTC. Amino acid sequence: CASSRTGSNYGYTF.

The chain has TRBV5-6 and TRBJ1-5; no clear D gene. Per the germline V gene, CDR1 is SGHDT and CDR2 is YYEEEE. This CDR3 has 19 residues. V lost 5 bases and J lost 4, with 28 bases in between. The CDR3 loop is CASRDLWPETPLGNQPQHF. The CDR3 bases are TGTGCCAGCAGAGATTTATGGCCAGAGACACCCTTAGGGAATCAGCCCCAGCATTTT. The full variable domain, completed using reference TRBV5-6 and TRBJ1-5, is DAGVTQSPTHLIKTRGQQVTLRCSPKSGHDTVSWYQQALGQGPQFIFQYYEEEERQRGNFPDRFSGHQFPNYSSELNVNALLLGDSALYLCASRDLWPETPLGNQPQHFGDGTRLSIL.

The V and J genes are TRBV3-1 (or the pseudogene TRBV3-2) and TRBJ2-3; maybe TRBD2 (7 bases). Germline values: CDR1 LGHDT, CDR2 YNNKEL (reference sequence). The CDR3 spans 17 residues. Between the trimmed V and J ends, which lost 0 bases and 3 bases, there was a span of 16 bases. CDR3 sequence: CASSQDPPRGGTDTQYF. The CDR3 DNA reads TGTGCCAGCAGCCAAGATCCCCCCAGGGGAGGGACAGATACGCAGTATTTT.

The gene calls are TRBV5-1 and TRBJ2-1, with D uncertain. This CDR3 has 14 residues. Germline V gives CDR1 SGHRS, CDR2 YFSETQ. Deletions cut 1 base from V and 1 base from J, with 6 bases between. DNA for the CDR3: TGCGCCAGCAGCTTGAGAGTTTCCTACAATGAGCAGTTCTTC. It is translated as CASSLRVSYNEQFF.

The chain uses TRBV28 and TRBJ1-5; a possible D gene is TRBD1 (6 bases). The CDR3 runs 16 residues. Germline CDR1 and CDR2: MDHEN and SYDVKM. The ends were cut back, 8 bases at V and 1 base at J, with 18 bases in the middle. This CDR3 reads CASGLPRGWSNQPQHF. For the CDR3, the DNA is TGTGCCAGCGGATTACCCAGGGGATGGAGCAATCAGCCCCAGCATTTT.

This clone was observed a single time. This chain joins TRBV19 and TRBJ2-3; 10 nucleotides align to TRBD2. The trim removed 6 bases at V and 3 bases at J, leaving 6 bases unmatched. Germline assignment: CDR1 LNHDA and CDR2 SQIVND (reference sequence). CDR3 length: 15 residues. CDR3: CASRRASGGTDTQYF. The CDR3, as DNA: TGTGCCAGTAGGAGGGCTAGCGGGGGAACAGATACGCAGTATTTT.

The V and J genes are TRBV6-6 and TRBJ1-5; no firm D call. V was pared by 3 bases and J by 10 bases, with 16 bases between. Germline CDR1 reads MNHNY; CDR2 reads SVGAGI (reference sequence). The CDR3 spans 14 residues. The CDR3 is CASSYKSGDPPQHF. The CDR3 DNA reads TGTGCCAGCAGTTATAAATCCGGGGATCCTCCCCAGCATTTT.

The rearrangement links TRBV27 to TRBJ1-1; D ambiguous. With 3 bases removed from V and 4 bases from J, the gap between germline ends came to 9 bases. This CDR3 has 13 residues. The germline CDR1 and CDR2 sequences are MNHEY and SMNVEV (reference sequence). The CDR3 reads CASSFNSGTEAFF. The CDR3 DNA reads TGTGCCAGCAGTTTTAACTCAGGCACTGAAGCTTTCTTT.

J is TRBJ1-1 and V is TRBV29-1, with 9 bases matching TRBD1. The CDR3 covers 14 residues. V trimming: 6 bases; J trimming: 1 base; junction bases outside the gene matches: 6. Germline V gives CDR1 SQVTM, CDR2 ANQGSEA. The CDR3 loop is CSVAPGQGNTEAFF. Here the CDR3 DNA reads TGCAGCGTCGCCCCGGGACAGGGGAACACTGAAGCTTTCTTT.

The chain carries TRBV21-1 and TRBJ2-2; TRBD2 was called by the table and not checked on the DNA. TRBV21-1 is deemed a pseudogene. The CDR3 is 16 residues long. This CDR3 reads CASSVSGRNSTGELFF. The CDR3 coding sequence is TGTGCCAGCAGCGTTAGCGGGAGGAATTCGACCGGGGAGCTGTTTTTT.

The chain employs TRBV5-1 and TRBJ2-3; TRBD1 aligns across 8 bases. The trim removed 1 base at V and 1 base at J, leaving 5 bases unmatched. The germline CDR1 and CDR2 sequences are SGHRS and YFSETQ. The length of the CDR3 is 16 residues. The CDR3 bases are TGCGCCAGCAGCTTGTCTCCGGGACAGGGCACAGATACGCAGTATTTT. It codes for CASSLSPGQGTDTQYF.

CDR3 bases: TGTGCCAGCAGTTCATGGAGGGGGGATAATTCACCCCTCCACTTT. Its protein is CASSSWRGDNSPLHF. This chain uses TRBV25-1 with TRBJ1-6; D perhaps matches TRBD1 (6 bases). Germline V gene sequence: CDR1 MGHDK, CDR2 SYGVNS. Between the trimmed V and J ends, which lost 5 bases and 5 bases, there was a span of 13 bases. There are 15 residues in the CDR3.

V and J are TRBV10-3 and TRBJ2-1; D is possibly TRBD1 (6 bases). Germline CDR1 ENHRY, CDR2 SYGVKD. Trimming left V 4 bases short and J 3 bases short, with 10 bases between. This CDR3 is 14 amino acids long. The CDR3 bases are TGTGCCATCAGTGGGGGGACAAACTACAATGAGCAGTTCTTC. Translated, it gives CAISGGTNYNEQFF.